The T cell receptor beta chain under discussion was sequenced for a study of blood T cell repertoires in COVID-19. Sequenced by immunoSEQ multiplex PCR; TCRdb stores in-frame clones only, minus some. Of around 290,000 clones listed, 88% are singletons. Cohort allocation depended upon clinical history that participants reported. The sample holds one count of this clone. Material: PBMCs or T cells enriched from blood (not recorded which). This clonotype originated in a woman in her twenties or thirties who had recovered from COVID-19.

The CDR3 bases are TGCGCCAGCAGCCCAGGGGGCGGCTACGAGCAGTACTTC. Protein: CASSPGGGYEQYF. The rearrangement links TRBV5-1 to TRBJ2-7; 8 positions agree with TRBD1. The CDR3 is made up of 13 amino acids. Trimming removed 4 bases from V and 3 bases from J; junction bases left unmatched: 3. Germline lookup yields CDR1 SGHRS and CDR2 YFSETQ.